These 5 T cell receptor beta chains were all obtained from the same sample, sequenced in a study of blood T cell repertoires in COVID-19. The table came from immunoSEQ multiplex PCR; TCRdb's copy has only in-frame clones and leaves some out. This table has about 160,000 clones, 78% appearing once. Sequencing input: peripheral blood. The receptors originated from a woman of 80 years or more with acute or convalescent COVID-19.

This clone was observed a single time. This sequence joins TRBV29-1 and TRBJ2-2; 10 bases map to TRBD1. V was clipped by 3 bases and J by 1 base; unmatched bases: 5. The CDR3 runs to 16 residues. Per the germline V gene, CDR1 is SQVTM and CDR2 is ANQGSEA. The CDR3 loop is CSVDRQGAGNTGELFF. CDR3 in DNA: TGCAGCGTTGACCGACAGGGGGCCGGGAACACCGGGGAGCTGTTTTTT.

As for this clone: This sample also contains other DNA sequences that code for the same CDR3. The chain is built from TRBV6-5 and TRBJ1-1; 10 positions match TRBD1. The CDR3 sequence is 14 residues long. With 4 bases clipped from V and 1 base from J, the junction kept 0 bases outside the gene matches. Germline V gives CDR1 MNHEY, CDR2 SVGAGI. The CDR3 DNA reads TGTGCCAGCAGTTGGACAGGGGGGAACACTGAAGCTTTCTTT. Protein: CASSWTGGNTEAFF.

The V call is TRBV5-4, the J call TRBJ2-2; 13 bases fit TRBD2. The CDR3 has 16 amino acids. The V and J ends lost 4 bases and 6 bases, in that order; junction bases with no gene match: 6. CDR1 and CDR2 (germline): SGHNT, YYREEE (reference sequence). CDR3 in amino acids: CASSATSGGAAGELFF. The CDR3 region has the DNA TGTGCCAGCAGCGCAACTAGCGGGGGGGCAGCCGGGGAGCTGTTTTTT.

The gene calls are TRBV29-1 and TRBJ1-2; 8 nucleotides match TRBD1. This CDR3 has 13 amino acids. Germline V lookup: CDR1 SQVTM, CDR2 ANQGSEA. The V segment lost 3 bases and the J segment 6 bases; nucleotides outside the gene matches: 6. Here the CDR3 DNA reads TGCAGCGTTGAGCGGGGCAGGGGGCATGGCTACACCTTC. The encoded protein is CSVERGRGHGYTF.

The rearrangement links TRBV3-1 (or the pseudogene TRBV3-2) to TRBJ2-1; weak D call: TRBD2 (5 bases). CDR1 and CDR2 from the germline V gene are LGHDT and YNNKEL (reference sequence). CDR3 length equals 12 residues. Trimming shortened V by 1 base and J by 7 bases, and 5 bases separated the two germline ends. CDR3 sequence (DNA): TGTGCCAGCAGCCAAGGCGGGAATGAGCAGTTCTTC. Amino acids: CASSQGGNEQFF.